These 21 T cell receptor beta chains were sequenced from one sample in a study of T cell clones after liver transplantation. The protocol was immunoSEQ multiplex PCR, while the TCRdb copy is restricted to in-frame clones and leaves out a portion. The profile shows some 120,000 clones, about nine tenths of them singletons. This specimen consisted of CD4+ T cells from blood, obtained 12 months after liver transplant. The source is a human patient who received a liver transplant. Some T cells may arise from the graft donor.

This rearrangement joins TRBV6-4 to TRBJ2-4; 12 bases are shared with TRBD1. The CDR3 loop spans 14 amino acids. Germline lookup yields CDR1 MRHNA and CDR2 SNTAGT. The V gene end was trimmed by 5 bases and the J gene end by 9 bases; junction bases not matched to a gene: 5. The CDR3 spells CASSPGQGASIQYF. DNA of the CDR3: TGTGCCAGCAGTCCGGGACAGGGGGCAAGCATTCAGTACTTC.

The CDR3 bases are TGTGCCAGCAGCCCCCGTCCCGGGACAGGGGTTGGCTCCTACGAGCAGTACTTC. This translates into CASSPRPGTGVGSYEQYF. The chain links TRBV7-2 to TRBJ2-7; 10 nucleotides match TRBD1. Germline V gives CDR1 SGHTA, CDR2 FQGNSA. The CDR3 sequence is 18 residues long. The trim removed 5 bases at V and 0 bases at J, leaving 13 bases unmatched.

The chain recombines TRBV7-2 with TRBJ2-7, with 13 bases lining up with TRBD2. CDR3 size: 16 residues. With V trimmed by 0 bases and J by 4 bases, 3 bases remained unmatched. CDR1 is SGHTA and CDR2 is FQGNSA in the germline V gene. Written as DNA, the CDR3 is TGTGCCAGCAGCTTAGCGGGACTAGCGGGATTGTACGAGCAGTACTTC. Translation: CASSLAGLAGLYEQYF.

This chain connects TRBV7-6 to TRBJ2-7; the D gene is possibly TRBD2 (5 bases). CDR3 size: 14 residues. CDR1 and CDR2 (germline): SGHVS, FNYEAQ. The V end lost 1 base, the J end lost 4 bases, and 11 bases lay between the germline ends. CDR3 in DNA: TGTGCCAGCAGCTTAGGGGTCGGGGAATACGAGCAGTACTTC. Protein: CASSLGVGEYEQYF.

J is TRBJ1-5 and V is TRBV4-2, with 8 bases aligning to TRBD1. Germline trimming cut 4 bases from V and 1 base from J; bases unmatched to any gene: 9. The CDR3 covers 17 residues. Germline CDR1 is LGHNA and CDR2 is YNFKEQ. CDR3 sequence (DNA): TGTGCCAGCAGCCCGGATCAGGGGGCAGGGAGCAATCAGCCCCAGCATTTT. Amino acid sequence: CASSPDQGAGSNQPQHF.

The chain links TRBV30 to TRBJ2-7; 7 bases are a match to TRBD1. V was pared by 1 base and J by 4 bases, with 7 bases of the junction left unmatched. Germline values: CDR1 GTSNPN, CDR2 SVGIG (reference sequence). The CDR3 spans 14 residues. In DNA form, the CDR3 reads TGTGCCTGGAGTGGTGCGACAGGGTTGTACGAGCAGTACTTC. Protein product: CAWSGATGLYEQYF.

In DNA form, the CDR3 reads TGTGCCAGCAGCTTAAGGGATGGCGGGAGGGACAATGAGCAGTTCTTC. Translated, it gives CASSLRDGGRDNEQFF. This chain links TRBV7-2 with TRBJ2-1; 9 positions match TRBD2. Trimming removed 2 bases from V and 5 bases from J; junction bases left unmatched: 7. CDR1 is SGHTA and CDR2 is FQGNSA in the germline V gene. The length of the CDR3 is 16 residues.

This chain uses TRBV28 with TRBJ1-4, with a possible D match to TRBD1 (6 bases). V shed 5 bases and J shed 8 bases, with 15 bases lying between them. CDR3 length: 14 residues. From germline, CDR1 is MDHEN and CDR2 SYDVKM. CDR3 protein: CASSMGGAGEKLFF. Written as DNA, the CDR3 is TGTGCCAGCAGTATGGGGGGCGCTGGGGAAAAACTGTTTTTT.

The chain links TRBV7-2 to TRBJ1-1, with TRBD1 as a possible D gene (5 bases). The CDR3 contains 14 residues. V gave up 3 bases and J gave up 1 base, with 9 bases separating them. Germline V lookup: CDR1 SGHTA, CDR2 FQGNSA. CDR3 nucleotides: TGTGCCAGCAGCTTCTGGGGACCGAACACTGAAGCTTTCTTT. This translates into CASSFWGPNTEAFF.

J is TRBJ2-7 and V is TRBV12-5, with D maybe TRBD2 (6 bases). The germline V gene encodes CDR1 LGHNT and CDR2 FRNRAP. V shed 7 bases and J shed 3 bases, with 16 bases lying between them. The CDR3 sequence is 14 residues long. DNA of the CDR3: TGTGCTAGTGCCCCCGCCGGGAGTCTCTACGAGCAGTACTTC. Encoded protein: CASAPAGSLYEQYF.

V is TRBV5-6 and J is TRBJ2-7; the match to TRBD1 covers 8 bases. This CDR3 contains 13 residues. Germline CDR1 SGHDT, CDR2 YYEEEE. Trimming took 5 bases from V and 2 from J; bases not matched to a gene: 3. CDR3 residues: CASSQDRAYEQYF. CDR3 sequence (DNA): TGTGCCAGCAGTCAGGACAGGGCCTACGAGCAGTACTTC. Together with reference TRBV5-6 and TRBJ2-7, the CDR3 gives the full variable domain: DAGVTQSPTHLIKTRGQQVTLRCSPKSGHDTVSWYQQALGQGPQFIFQYYEEEERQRGNFPDRFSGHQFPNYSSELNVNALLLGDSALYLCASSQDRAYEQYFGPGTRLTVT.

The chain has TRBV7-8 and TRBJ2-2; D is ambiguous. This CDR3 is 14 amino acids long. Trimming pared 6 bases from V and 3 bases from J, leaving 11 bases between. Per germline, CDR1 SGHVS and CDR2 FQNEAQ. CDR3 DNA: TGTGCCAGCAGTTCCTTCGGGTACACCGGGGAGCTGTTTTTT. It yields the protein CASSSFGYTGELFF. The full variable domain, its missing parts supplied by reference TRBV7-8 and TRBJ2-2, is GAGVSQSPRYKVAKRGQDVALRCDPISGHVSLFWYQQALGQGPEFLTYFQNEAQLDKSGLPSDRFFAERPEGSVSTLKIQRTQQEDSAVYLCASSSFGYTGELFFGEGSRLTVL.

This clone was detected only once. The J gene is TRBJ1-4, the V gene TRBV4-3; TRBD1 is a possible D gene (5 bases). V lost 0 bases to trimming and J lost 14 bases, with 16 bases between them. CDR3 length: 14 residues. The germline gives CDR1 LGHNA, CDR2 YSLEER. The CDR3 is CASSQDGRGGRLFF. DNA for the CDR3: TGCGCCAGCAGCCAAGATGGTCGGGGCGGAAGGCTGTTTTTT.

The chain has TRBV25-1 and TRBJ2-1; TRBD2 matches at 8 bases. The V and J ends lost 4 bases and 7 bases, in that order; junction bases with no gene match: 3. Germline V gene data show CDR1 as MGHDK and CDR2 as SYGVNS. The CDR3 totals 13 residues. The CDR3 spells CASSAAGVNEQFF. The CDR3 DNA follows: TGTGCCAGCAGTGCAGCGGGAGTGAATGAGCAGTTCTTC.

The chain has TRBV20-1 and TRBJ1-2, with D hard to call. The CDR3 consists of 11 residues. Trimming stripped 3 bases from V and 9 bases from J, with 11 bases between. The V gene's germline CDR1 is DFQATT and CDR2 SNEGSKA (reference sequence). The CDR3 protein is CSARTEKSYTF. CDR3 bases: TGCAGTGCTAGGACGGAGAAAAGCTACACCTTC.

The CDR3 loop is CASSFIRDRDNEQYF. DNA of the CDR3: TGTGCCAGCAGTTTCATAAGGGACAGGGATAACGAGCAGTACTTC. V is TRBV28 and J is TRBJ2-5, with 9 nucleotides matching TRBD1. The DNA matches TRBJ2-7 better at its end, which makes the J call doubtful. Germline CDR1 and CDR2: MDHEN and SYDVKM. The length of the CDR3 is 15 residues.

The CDR3 sequence: CASTRREGYGYTF. DNA of the CDR3: TGTGCCAGCACCAGAAGGGAGGGCTATGGCTACACCTTC. The V and J genes are TRBV6-5 and TRBJ1-2; D unresolved. Per germline, CDR1 MNHEY and CDR2 SVGAGI. CDR3 length: 13 residues. Between the trimmed V and J ends, which lost 7 bases and 4 bases, there was a span of 13 bases.

The chain employs TRBV16 and TRBJ2-7, with a possible D match to TRBD2 (6 bases). CDR3 length: 14 residues. V shed 0 bases and J shed 5 bases, with 11 bases lying between them. Per germline, CDR1 KGHSY and CDR2 FQNENV. The CDR3 loop is CASSQSRLGHEQYF. CDR3 DNA sequence: TGTGCCAGCAGCCAATCGAGACTAGGCCACGAGCAGTACTTC.

This chain links TRBV7-9 with TRBJ1-5, with unresolved D. The CDR3 has 15 residues. CDR1 is SEHNR, CDR2 FQNEAQ, per germline (reference sequence). V was trimmed by 5 bases and J by 5 bases, leaving 16 bases between them. CDR3 DNA: TGTGCCAGCAGCCCTACCGGAGCGGGCTATCAGCCCCAGCATTTT. Protein sequence: CASSPTGAGYQPQHF.

The chain is built from TRBV7-9 and TRBJ2-2, with D perhaps being TRBD1 or TRBD2 (5 bases each). The CDR3 sequence is 14 residues long. Trimming left V 4 bases short and J 5 bases short, with 11 bases between. Germline loops: CDR1 SEHNR, CDR2 FQNEAQ (reference sequence). The CDR3 is CASSSSGRTGELFF. DNA of the CDR3: TGTGCCAGCAGCTCGTCAGGGAGAACCGGGGAGCTGTTTTTT.

Points on this clone: The same CDR3 arises from other DNA sequences in this sample as well. The rearrangement links TRBV5-1 to TRBJ2-3; D not resolved. CDR3 length: 11 amino acids. The germline V and J ends were trimmed by 2 bases and 2 bases, with 0 bases remaining between them. CDR1 SGHRS and CDR2 YFSETQ come from the germline V gene. CDR3 nucleotides: TGCGCCAGCAGCTTCACAGATACGCAGTATTTT. Translating gives CASSFTDTQYF.